This T cell receptor beta chain derives from a study of post-analysis software for immune sequencing data. Study-level information: Some patients lacked subtype; others had relapsing-remitting, secondary progressive or progressive-relapsing disease. Study-wide points: Higher frequency in patients than in controls was seen for about five TRBV segments, with TRBV5-6, TRBV5-1 and TRBV20-1 among them. The study found significantly lower normalized Chao1 diversity in multiple sclerosis patients than in controls. Samples from one preparation batch, clustered by F measure, grouped strongly together.

CDR3 length: 15 residues. Germline V gives CDR1 MGHDK, CDR2 SYGVNS. With 1 base clipped from V and 4 bases from J, the junction kept 7 bases outside the gene matches. Libraries were made from TCR beta cDNA, and they carried unique molecular identifiers. Some 500,000 cDNA molecules were obtained from roughly 1 to 10 million T cells. In TCRdb, the PCR reads were re-called with MiXCR into one record per CDR3 protein. The sample carries hundreds of thousands of distinct CDR3 sequences, approximately 57% recorded once. To note about this clonotype: Antigen specificity is unknown.

The chain combines TRBV25-1 with TRBJ2-7; 7 nucleotides match TRBD2. The receptor was isolated from a girl aged 5 to 17 with multiple sclerosis. The sequenced sample was blood. The DNA for the CDR3 is TGTGCCAGCAGTGAATCTGGGCGGGGAGGGTACGAGCAGTACTTC. Translating gives CASSESGRGGYEQYF.